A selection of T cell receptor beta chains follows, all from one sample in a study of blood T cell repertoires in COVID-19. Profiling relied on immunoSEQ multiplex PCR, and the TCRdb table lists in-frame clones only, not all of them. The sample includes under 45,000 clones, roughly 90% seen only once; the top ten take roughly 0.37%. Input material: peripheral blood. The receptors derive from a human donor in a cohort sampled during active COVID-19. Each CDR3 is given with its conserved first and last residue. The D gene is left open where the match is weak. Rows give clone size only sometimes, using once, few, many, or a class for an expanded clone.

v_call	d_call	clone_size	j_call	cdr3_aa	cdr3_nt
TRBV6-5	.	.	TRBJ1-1	CASSSDSGGTEAFF	TGTGCCAGCAGTTCCGACTCGGGGGGGACTGAAGCTTTCTTT
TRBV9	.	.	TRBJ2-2	CASSVDRLTNTGELFF	TGTGCCAGCAGCGTAGATAGACTGACGAACACCGGGGAGCTGTTTTTT
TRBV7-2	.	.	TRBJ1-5	CASSQTGFLSQHF	TGTGCCAGCAGCCAAACAGGGTTCTTGAGCCAGCATTTT
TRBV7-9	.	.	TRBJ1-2	CASSLAGGGYTF	TGTGCCAGCAGCTTAGCGGGAGGGGGCTACACCTTC
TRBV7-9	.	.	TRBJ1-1	CASSDNRDTEAFF	TGTGCCAGCAGCGATAACAGAGACACTGAAGCTTTCTTT
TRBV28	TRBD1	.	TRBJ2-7	CASSSGQGSSNEQYF	TGTGCCAGCAGTTCCGGACAGGGAAGTTCTAACGAGCAGTACTTC
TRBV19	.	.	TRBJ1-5	CASGRGVVSNQPQHF	TGTGCCAGTGGGAGGGGGGTGGTGAGCAATCAGCCCCAGCATTTT
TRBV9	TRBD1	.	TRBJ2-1	CASSVDPGTGVFLFHDEQFF	TGTGCCAGCAGCGTAGATCCGGGGACAGGGGTCTTTCTTTTTCACGATGAGCAGTTCTTC
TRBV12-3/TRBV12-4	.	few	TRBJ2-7	CASSFGSSDEQYF	TGTGCCAGCAGTTTCGGCAGTAGCGACGAGCAGTACTTC
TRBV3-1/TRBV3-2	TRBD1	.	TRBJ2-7	CASSPSTGGTEQYF	TGTGCCAGCAGCCCCTCGACAGGGGGGACCGAGCAGTACTTC
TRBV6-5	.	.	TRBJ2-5	CVSKGLLRERETQYF	TGTGTCAGCAAGGGACTTCTTAGGGAGCGGGAGACCCAGTACTTC
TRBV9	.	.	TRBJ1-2	CASSQSTGNYDYTF	TGTGCCAGCAGCCAGAGCACAGGGAACTATGACTACACCTTC
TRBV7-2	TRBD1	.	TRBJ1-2	CASSPRGQGALYGYTF	TGTGCCAGCAGCCCTCGGGGACAGGGGGCCCTCTATGGCTACACCTTC
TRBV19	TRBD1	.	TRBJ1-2	CASSATGTVYGYTF	TGTGCCAGTAGTGCCACCGGGACAGTCTATGGCTACACCTTC
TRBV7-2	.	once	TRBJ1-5	CASSPGGGRSNQPQHF	TGTGCCAGCAGCCCGGGGGGGGGAAGAAGCAATCAGCCCCAGCATTTT
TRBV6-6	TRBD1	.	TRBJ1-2	CASSYSNVRGQGGYTF	TGTGCCAGCAGTTACTCGAATGTCAGGGGGCAAGGGGGCTACACCTTC
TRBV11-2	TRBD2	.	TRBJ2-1	CASSPGRRGGINEQFF	TGTGCCAGCAGCCCTGGGCGGCGGGGGGGAATCAATGAGCAGTTCTTC
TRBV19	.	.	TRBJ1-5	CASSIGADSLNNQPQHF	TGTGCCAGTAGTATTGGGGCCGACAGCCTCAACAATCAGCCCCAGCATTTT
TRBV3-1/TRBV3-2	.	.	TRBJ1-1	CASSLRGQGNTEAFF	TGTGCCAGCAGCCTCAGAGGCCAGGGGAACACTGAAGCTTTCTTT
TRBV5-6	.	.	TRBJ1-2	CASSPTSRANYGYTF	TGTGCCAGCAGCCCCACTTCTCGGGCTAACTATGGCTACACCTTC
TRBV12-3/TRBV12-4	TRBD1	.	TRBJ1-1	CASSFWDSEAFF	TGTGCCAGCAGTTTTTGGGACAGTGAAGCTTTCTTT
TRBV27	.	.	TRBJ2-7	CASLSLMGPAYEQYF	TGTGCCAGCCTCTCCCTGATGGGGCCGGCCTACGAGCAGTACTTC
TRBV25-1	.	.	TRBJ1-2	CASSGPGPGGIARYGYTF	TGTGCCAGCAGTGGACCCGGGCCGGGGGGGATTGCGCGTTATGGCTACACCTTC
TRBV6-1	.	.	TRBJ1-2	CASSDRDNNYGYTF	TGTGCCAGCAGTGACCGGGACAACAACTATGGCTACACCTTC
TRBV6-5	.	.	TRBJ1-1	CASIFVSGTEAFF	TGTGCCAGCATTTTCGTTTCGGGGACTGAAGCTTTCTTT
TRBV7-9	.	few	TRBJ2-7	CASSSKDGKWYEQYF	TGTGCCAGCAGCAGCAAGGACGGGAAATGGTACGAGCAGTACTTC
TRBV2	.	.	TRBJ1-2	CASSPRRQYYTF	TGTGCCAGCTCCCCGAGGCGACAGTACTACACCTTC
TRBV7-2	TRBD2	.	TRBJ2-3	CASSLVGGASTDTQYF	TGTGCCAGCAGCTTAGTCGGGGGGGCTAGCACAGATACGCAGTATTTT
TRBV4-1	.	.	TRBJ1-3	CASSQEDLVFGNTIYF	TGCGCCAGCAGCCAAGAGGATCTAGTCTTCGGAAACACCATATATTTT
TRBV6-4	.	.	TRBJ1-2	CASSEQDYGYTF	TGTGCCAGCAGTGAACAGGACTATGGCTACACCTTC
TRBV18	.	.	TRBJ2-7	CASSPGSQVANEQYF	TGTGCCAGCTCACCAGGTTCCCAGGTTGCCAACGAGCAGTACTTC
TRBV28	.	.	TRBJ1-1	CASKPGDQNTEAFF	TGTGCCAGCAAGCCGGGGGACCAGAACACTGAAGCTTTCTTT
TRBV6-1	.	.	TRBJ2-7	CASSEGVGGYEQYF	TGTGCCAGCAGTGAAGGGGTAGGGGGCTACGAGCAGTACTTC
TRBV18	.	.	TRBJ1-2	CASSLRQDSNYGYTF	TGTGCCAGCTCACTGAGACAGGACTCTAACTATGGCTACACCTTC
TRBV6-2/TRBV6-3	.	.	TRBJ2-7	CASSYRDTYEQYF	TGTGCCAGCAGTTACCGGGACACCTACGAGCAGTACTTC
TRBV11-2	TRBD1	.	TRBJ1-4	CASSLDRGREKLFF	TGTGCCAGCAGCCTTGACAGGGGGCGGGAAAAACTGTTTTTT
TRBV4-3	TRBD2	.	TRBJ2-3	CASSHSGGVLDTQYF	TGCGCCAGCAGCCATAGCGGGGGTGTGTTAGATACGCAGTATTTT
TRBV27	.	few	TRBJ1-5	CASSYGPRVGPQHF	TGTGCCAGCAGTTATGGGCCCCGAGTTGGGCCCCAGCATTTT
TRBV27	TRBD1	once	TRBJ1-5	CASSPRTGGNQPQHF	TGTGCCAGCAGTCCTCGGACAGGGGGAAATCAGCCCCAGCATTTT
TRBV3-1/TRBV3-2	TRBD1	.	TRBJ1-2	CASSQKQGAYGYTF	TGTGCCAGCAGCCAGAAACAGGGGGCCTATGGCTACACCTTC
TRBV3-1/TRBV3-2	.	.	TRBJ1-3	CASSQVAVASGNTIYF	TGTGCCAGCAGCCAAGTTGCGGTGGCTAGTGGAAACACCATATATTTT
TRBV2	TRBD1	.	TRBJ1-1	CASSDLQGANTEAFF	TGTGCCAGCAGTGATCTGCAGGGGGCAAACACTGAAGCTTTCTTT
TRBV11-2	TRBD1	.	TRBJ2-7	CASSLDRVSYEQYF	TGTGCCAGCAGCTTGGACAGGGTAAGCTACGAGCAGTACTTC
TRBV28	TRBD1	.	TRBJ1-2	CASSGQGARIYGYTF	TGTGCCAGCAGCGGACAGGGGGCGCGGATCTATGGCTACACCTTC
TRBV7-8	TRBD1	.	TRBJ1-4	CASSSVRDSAEKLFF	TGTGCCAGCAGCTCAGTTAGGGACAGCGCTGAAAAACTGTTTTTT
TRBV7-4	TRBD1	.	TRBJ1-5	CASSAHRGDQPQHF	TGTGCCAGCAGCGCCCACAGGGGAGACCAGCCCCAGCATTTT
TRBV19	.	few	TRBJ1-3	CASSPMSSGNTIYF	TGTGCCAGTAGCCCTATGAGCTCTGGAAACACCATATATTTT
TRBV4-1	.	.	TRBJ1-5	CASSQSQGLGKQPQHF	TGCGCCAGCAGCCAATCACAGGGATTAGGGAAGCAGCCCCAGCATTTT
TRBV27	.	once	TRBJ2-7	CASSPLTLRSDEQYF	TGTGCCAGCAGTCCACTAACTTTACGCTCTGACGAGCAGTACTTC
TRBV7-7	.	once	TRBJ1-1	CASSSNVNTEAFF	TGTGCCAGCAGCAGCAACGTAAACACTGAAGCTTTCTTT
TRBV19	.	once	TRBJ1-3	CASSIGGSHSGNTIYF	TGTGCCAGTAGTATCGGCGGGAGCCACTCTGGAAACACCATATATTTT
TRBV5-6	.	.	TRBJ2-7	CASSSSSGQYF	TGTGCCAGCAGCTCCTCCTCGGGGCAGTACTTC
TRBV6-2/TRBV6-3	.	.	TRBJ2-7	CASCRDGVSSYEQYF	TGTGCCAGCTGCCGAGACGGGGTCAGCTCCTACGAGCAGTACTTC